This T cell receptor (beta chain) was captured in a study of Ad26.COV2.S vaccination and SARS-CoV-2 variants. Overall study: Donor had been placed in the Ad26.COV2.S arm of the COV1001 trial.

The treatment here: about 20 received Ad26.COV2.S at low or high dose, single or two shots; a few received placebo; per-sample allocation not given. Day 63 following the first vaccine or placebo injection was when the samples were taken. Boston provided a donor who was an adult aged 18-55 years. Study-wide points: Among vaccine recipients, spike-specific TCR breadth exceeded that of placebo recipients. From the TCR breadth and depth analyses, total T cell responses may have been underestimated.

Repertoires were generated with immunoSEQ multiplex PCR, while TCRdb's copy carries only in-frame clones and drops some. The sample has 440,000 or so clones; 80% to 95% are singletons. A note on this clone: Its antigen is not identified.

Germline lookup yields CDR1 KGHDR and CDR2 SFDVKD. The CDR3 loop spans 16 amino acids. V dropped 2 bases and J dropped 1; count of bases not matched to a gene: 2. The rearrangement uses TRBV24-1 and TRBJ1-5, with 9 bases lining up with TRBD1. The sequencing used peripheral blood, collected in a trial of Ad26.COV2.S vaccine versus placebo. The sequence was collected from a person aged 18 to 59 who received the Ad26.COV2.S COVID-19 vaccine or a placebo. In nucleotides, the CDR3 is TGTGCCACCAGTGATTCACAGGGGGCAAGCAATCAGCCCCAGCATTTT. This encodes CATSDSQGASNQPQHF.